These 28 T cell receptor beta chains originate from one sample sequenced in a study of molecular identifiers for immune sequencing clone quantification. TCRdb reprocessed the PCR reads via MiXCR and lists one record per CDR3 protein. Seen here are approximately 550,000 distinct CDR3 sequences, about 21% observed once, and the top ten hold 0.7% to 0.95%. Sequences were obtained from naive CD8+ T cells from blood, with Jurkat cell RNA spiked in. This sample's subset: FACS-sorted CD8+CD4-CCR7+CD45RA+ naive T cells. All receptors come from a human donor in good health. Some libraries in this study had Jurkat cell RNA spiked in.

The J gene is TRBJ2-7, the V gene TRBV27; 9 positions match TRBD1. There are 16 residues in the CDR3. Germline V gene lookup returns CDR1 MNHEY and CDR2 SMNVEV (reference sequence). V was pared by 0 bases and J by 2 bases, with 5 bases of the junction left unmatched. The CDR3 protein is CASSLSGTGFTYEQYF. The CDR3 DNA follows: TGTGCCAGCAGTTTATCAGGGACAGGGTTTACCTACGAGCAGTACTTC.

Note on this clonotype: At one boundary the junction diverges from the germline segment, which might be a read error. This chain joins TRBV3-1 and TRBJ1-1; the D is unclear. The CDR3 is made up of 15 amino acids. CDR1 and CDR2 from the germline V gene are LGHDT and YNNKEL (reference sequence). CDR3 region: CASNQVGHISSEAFF. The CDR3 region has the DNA TGTGCCAGCAACCAAGTCGGCCATATATCCTCAGAAGCTTTCTTT.

This clonotype was counted many times. The genes are TRBV12-3 or TRBV12-4 and TRBJ2-3, with TRBD2 identical over 7 bases. The CDR3 length is 16 residues. The V segment lost 0 bases and the J segment 6 bases; nucleotides outside the gene matches: 9. The DNA for the CDR3 is TGTGCCAGCAGTTTAGCCGGACTAGAGTTCGGCGATACGCAGTATTTT. Encoded protein: CASSLAGLEFGDTQYF.

Concerning this clonotype: Just one base apart from a much larger clone, this may be a read error. The chain uses TRBV5-1 and TRBJ1-1; TRBD1 might be the D (5 bases). Trimming took off 5 bases at V and 8 bases at J, with 10 bases between the two ends. Germline loops: CDR1 SGHRS, CDR2 YFSETQ. There are 11 residues in the CDR3. Here the CDR3 DNA reads TGCGCCAGCAGTTCAGGGATGGAAGCTTTCTTT. This codes for CASSSGMEAFF.

This clonotype was counted only a few times. J is TRBJ1-1 and V is TRBV6-5; 9 nucleotides agree with TRBD1. This CDR3 region has 15 residues. Germline-derived CDR1 and CDR2 are MNHEY and SVGAGI. After removal of 5 bases from V and 6 bases from J, the junction contained 10 bases not matched to a gene. CDR3 protein: CASSTRTGAYAEAFF. The CDR3, as DNA: TGTGCCAGCAGTACAAGGACAGGGGCATACGCTGAAGCTTTCTTT.

This clonotype occurred many times. This chain uses TRBV7-2 with TRBJ2-3; D is unclear. The germline V gene has CDR1 SGHTA and CDR2 FQGNSA. Between the trimmed V and J ends, which lost 5 bases and 4 bases, there was a span of 16 bases. The CDR3 extends over 15 amino acids. The CDR3 sequence: CASSRRSPGADTQYF. The CDR3 nucleotides are TGTGCCAGCAGCCGACGATCACCTGGGGCAGATACGCAGTATTTT.

This clonotype has ten or more counts. The DNA for the CDR3 is TGCAGCGTTCTTGGCAGGGGTATGTACGAGCAGTACTTC. It encodes CSVLGRGMYEQYF. The chain joins TRBV29-1 to TRBJ2-7; D possibly corresponds to TRBD1 (6 bases). The CDR3 has 13 residues. Germline CDR1 reads SQVTM; CDR2 reads ANQGSEA. V was clipped by 5 bases and J by 4 bases, with 15 bases between them.

The table lists this clonotype with many counts. This sequence joins TRBV5-1 and TRBJ2-1, with D uncertain. Trimming pared 4 bases from V and 8 bases from J, leaving 10 bases between. Germline CDR1 reads SGHRS; CDR2 reads YFSETQ. This CDR3 comprises 12 residues. The CDR3 protein is CASSPTEDEQFF. The CDR3 DNA is TGCGCCAGCAGCCCGACGGAAGATGAGCAGTTCTTC.

Note on this clonotype: This clone may be a read error of a much larger clone one base away. V is TRBV7-2 and J is TRBJ2-3; 7 nucleotides align to TRBD2. This CDR3 region has 15 residues. The V gene's germline CDR1 is SGHTA and CDR2 FQGNSA. CDR3 nucleotides: TGTGCCAGCAGCTTAGATTTACTAGCGACAGATACGCAGTGTTTT. The encoded protein is CASSLDLLATDTQCF.

This clonotype was counted ten times or more. This chain uses TRBV20-1 with TRBJ2-7; no clear D. V lost 3 bases to trimming and J lost 2 bases, with 11 bases between them. The CDR3 spans 13 residues. Germline values: CDR1 DFQATT, CDR2 SNEGSKA (reference sequence). The CDR3 DNA sequence: TGCAGTGCTAGTCCCCCAGCCGCCTACGAGCAGTACTTC. Residues: CSASPPAAYEQYF.

This clonotype was counted many times. V gene TRBV12-3 or TRBV12-4 combines with J gene TRBJ1-1; D is ambiguous. Trimming shortened V by 4 bases and J by 0 bases, and 15 bases separated the two germline ends. The CDR3 sequence is 16 residues long. For the CDR3, the DNA is TGTGCCAGCAGTTCACAGCCTGGAATGTTGAACACTGAAGCTTTCTTT. Its protein product is CASSSQPGMLNTEAFF.

This clonotype was observed many times. The chain recombines TRBV29-1 with TRBJ1-2; TRBD1 agrees at 7 bases. Germline V gene lookup returns CDR1 SQVTM and CDR2 ANQGSEA. The ends lost 4 bases at V and 0 bases at J; junction bases unmatched: 2. This CDR3 spans 13 amino acids. The CDR3: CSVAGTANYGYTF. The CDR3 DNA sequence: TGCAGCGTTGCCGGGACAGCTAACTATGGCTACACCTTC. Supplemented by reference TRBV29-1 and TRBJ1-2, the full variable domain reads SAVISQKPSRDICQRGTSLTIQCQVDSQVTMMFWYRQQPGQSLTLIATANQGSEATYESGFVIDKFPISRPNLTFSTLTVSNMSPEDSSIYLCSVAGTANYGYTFGSGTRLTVV.

This clonotype was recorded a few times. This rearrangement joins TRBV4-3 to TRBJ2-1; D is perhaps TRBD1 or TRBD2 (5 bases each). V was clipped by 3 bases and J by 9 bases, with 21 bases between them. The CDR3 sequence is 16 residues long. Germline loops: CDR1 LGHNA, CDR2 YSLEER. The CDR3 DNA reads TGCGCCAGCAGCCAGGCAGGGAGTTCCCTTGCGGGTGAGCAGTTCTTC. As protein: CASSQAGSSLAGEQFF.

This clonotype was seen repeatedly, ten times or more. The rearrangement links TRBV19 to TRBJ2-2; TRBD2 matches at 9 bases. The CDR3 runs 15 residues. J was trimmed by 4 bases and V by 7 bases; bases with no gene match: 7. Germline V gene lookup returns CDR1 LNHDA and CDR2 SQIVND (reference sequence). CDR3 nucleotides: TGTGCCAGTACCCTTAGCGGGAGAGGCACCGGGGAGCTGTTTTTT. It is translated as CASTLSGRGTGELFF.

This chain joins TRBV27 and TRBJ1-1; D gene uncertain. Germline CDR1 reads MNHEY; CDR2 reads SMNVEV (reference sequence). This CDR3 is 13 amino acids long. V lost 3 bases, J lost 3 bases, and 8 bases lay in between. In DNA form, the CDR3 reads TGTGCCAGCAGTTTCTATGAACACACTGAAGCTTTCTTT. Its translation: CASSFYEHTEAFF.

This clonotype was seen a few times. This rearrangement joins TRBV7-9 to TRBJ2-5; D unclear. Trimming cost V 5 bases and J 2 bases, with 12 bases left between them. The germline V gene encodes CDR1 SEHNR and CDR2 FQNEAQ (reference sequence). CDR3 size: 14 residues. The CDR3, as DNA: TGTGCCAGCAGCACCCTGGGTCCTCAAGAGACCCAGTACTTC. Its translation: CASSTLGPQETQYF.

Of note for this clonotype: This may come from a read error, since a much larger clone is one base off. The genes are TRBV7-2 and TRBJ2-7; 8 nucleotides match TRBD2. This CDR3 contains 17 residues. Losses at the gene ends were 0 bases for V and 5 bases for J; bases not matched to a gene: 12. The germline V gene encodes CDR1 SGHTA and CDR2 FQGNSA. The CDR3 region has the DNA TGTGCCAGCAGCTTAGCGAGGTTGAGCGGGGGTGGGCACGAGCAGTACTTC. Translation gives CASSLARLSGGGHEQYF.

In its sample, this clonotype was seen a few times. The rearrangement joins TRBV19 to TRBJ2-3; D not certain. The V end was cut by 3 bases, the J end by 4 bases, with 11 bases between. The CDR3 is 14 residues long. Looked up from germline, CDR1 is LNHDA and CDR2 is SQIVND (reference sequence). CDR3: CASSIQAGADTQYF. CDR3 bases: TGTGCCAGTAGTATCCAGGCAGGTGCAGATACGCAGTATTTT.

This sequence joins TRBV27 and TRBJ1-6; TRBD1 is a possible D gene (5 bases). The CDR3 is 15 residues long. Germline values: CDR1 MNHEY, CDR2 SMNVEV (reference sequence). V was shortened by 1 base and J by 4 bases, with 8 bases between the two germline ends. The DNA of the CDR3 is TGTGCCAGCAGTTTATTGGGGGTATATAATTCACCCCTCCACTTT. Encoded protein: CASSLLGVYNSPLHF.

This clonotype showed up just a few times. The rearrangement joins TRBV7-9 to TRBJ1-1; TRBD1 matches 8 bases. Germline-derived CDR1 and CDR2 are SEHNR and FQNEAQ (reference sequence). The CDR3 runs to 15 residues. Trimming cost V 5 bases and J 4 bases; bases outside gene matches: 9. The CDR3 DNA sequence: TGTGCCAGCAGCGTCGGACAGGGCGTTATCACTGAAGCTTTCTTT. Its translation: CASSVGQGVITEAFF.

J is TRBJ2-1 and V is TRBV7-8; 15 bases are shared with TRBD2. The CDR3 sequence is 18 residues long. CDR1 SGHVS and CDR2 FQNEAQ come from the germline V gene. The V segment lost 5 bases and the J segment 3 bases; nucleotides outside the gene matches: 8. Written as DNA, the CDR3 is TGTGCCAGCAGCGCCCCCGGGACTAGCGGGGGGTTCTACAATGAGCAGTTCTTC. This translates into CASSAPGTSGGFYNEQFF.

This clonotype occurred a few times. This chain uses TRBV11-2 with TRBJ2-3; D possibly corresponds to TRBD1 (5 bases). CDR1 and CDR2 (germline): SGHAT, FQNNGV. CDR3 length: 13 amino acids. Trimming took 1 base from V and 12 from J, leaving 14 bases between them. CDR3 in amino acids: CASSLVYQGLQYF. CDR3 DNA: TGTGCCAGCAGCTTAGTGTATCAGGGCCTCCAGTATTTT.

In its sample, this clonotype was seen once. This chain uses TRBV2 with TRBJ1-5, with D perhaps matching TRBD1 (6 bases). There are 13 residues in the CDR3. The V gene lost 6 bases and the J gene lost 3 bases, with 9 bases spanning the gap. CDR1 and CDR2 (germline): SNHLY, FYNNEI. For the CDR3, the DNA is TGTGCCAGCAGGTCAGGGGACAATCAGCCCCAGCATTTT. This gives the protein CASRSGDNQPQHF.

The sample holds many counts of this clonotype. This rearrangement joins TRBV19 to TRBJ2-2; TRBD1 agrees at 7 bases. V shed 5 bases and J 2 bases; nucleotides not matched to a gene: 5. Per the germline V gene, CDR1 is LNHDA and CDR2 is SQIVND (reference sequence). This CDR3 is 15 amino acids long. The CDR3 is CASSSRQGNTGELFF. CDR3 DNA: TGTGCCAGTAGTTCCCGACAGGGCAACACCGGGGAGCTGTTTTTT.

There are many counts of this clonotype. The chain employs TRBV6-5 and TRBJ1-1; D is undetermined. Trimming took off 6 bases at V and 3 bases at J, with 14 bases between the two ends. This CDR3 comprises 14 residues. CDR1 is MNHEY, CDR2 SVGAGI, per germline. Here the CDR3 DNA reads TGTGCCAGCAGGTCGTTTTACCCGGACACTGAAGCTTTCTTT. Encoded protein: CASRSFYPDTEAFF.

With respect to this clonotype: This may be a read error: a much more frequent sequence differs by one nucleotide. The V call is TRBV20-1, the J call TRBJ2-7, with a possible D match to TRBD1 (6 bases). The V end was cut by 6 bases, the J end by 0 bases, with 15 bases between. The CDR3 totals 14 residues. CDR1 DFQATT and CDR2 SNEGSKA come from the germline V gene (reference sequence). CDR3 bases: TGCAGTGCCAGGGGCAGGGGCAGCTCCTACGAGCAGTACTTC. Encoded protein: CSARGRGSSYEQYF.

The chain employs TRBV7-9 and TRBJ2-1, with a weak D call TRBD1 (6 bases). This CDR3 spans 14 amino acids. V was pared by 5 bases and J by 8 bases, with 16 bases between. CDR1 and CDR2 from the germline V gene are SEHNR and FQNEAQ (reference sequence). DNA of the CDR3: TGTGCCAGCAGCCCAGACAGGAGTAGAGATGAGCAGTTCTTC. This gives the protein CASSPDRSRDEQFF.

Comment on this clonotype: Just one base apart from a much larger clone, this may be a read error. The chain couples TRBV25-1 to TRBJ1-2; 9 bases align to TRBD1. The CDR3 runs 17 residues. The germline V gene encodes CDR1 MGHDK and CDR2 SYGVNS. CDR3 amino acids: CANSEWDRAARGYGYTF. The DNA of the CDR3 is TGTGCCAACAGTGAATGGGACAGGGCCGCGAGGGGCTATGGCTACACCTTC.